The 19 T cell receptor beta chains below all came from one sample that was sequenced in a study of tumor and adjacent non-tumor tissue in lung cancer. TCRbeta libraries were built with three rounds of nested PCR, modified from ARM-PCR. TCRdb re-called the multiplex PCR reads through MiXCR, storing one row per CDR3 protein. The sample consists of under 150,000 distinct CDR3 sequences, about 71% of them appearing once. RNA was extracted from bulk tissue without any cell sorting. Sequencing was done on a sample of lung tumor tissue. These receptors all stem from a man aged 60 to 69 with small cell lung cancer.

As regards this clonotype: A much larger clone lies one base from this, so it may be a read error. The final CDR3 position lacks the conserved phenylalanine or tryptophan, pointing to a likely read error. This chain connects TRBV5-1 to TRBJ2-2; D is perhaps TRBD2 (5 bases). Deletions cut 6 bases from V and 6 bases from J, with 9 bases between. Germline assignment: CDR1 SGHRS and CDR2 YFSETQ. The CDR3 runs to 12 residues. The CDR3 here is CASTWGAGELFL. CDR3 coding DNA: TGCGCCAGCACGTGGGGAGCCGGGGAGCTGTTTTTA.

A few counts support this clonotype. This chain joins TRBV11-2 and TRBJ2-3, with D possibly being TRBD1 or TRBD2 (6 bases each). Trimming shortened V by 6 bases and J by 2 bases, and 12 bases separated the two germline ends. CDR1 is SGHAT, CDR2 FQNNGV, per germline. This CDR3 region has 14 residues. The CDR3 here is CASSLTGATDTQYF. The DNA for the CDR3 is TGTGCCAGCAGTCTTACGGGGGCCACAGATACGCAGTATTTT.

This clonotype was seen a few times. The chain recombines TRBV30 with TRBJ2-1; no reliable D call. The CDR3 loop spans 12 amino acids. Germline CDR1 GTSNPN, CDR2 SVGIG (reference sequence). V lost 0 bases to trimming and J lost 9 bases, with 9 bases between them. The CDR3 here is CAWSVSAFEQFF. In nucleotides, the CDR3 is TGTGCCTGGAGTGTTTCGGCATTTGAGCAGTTCTTC.

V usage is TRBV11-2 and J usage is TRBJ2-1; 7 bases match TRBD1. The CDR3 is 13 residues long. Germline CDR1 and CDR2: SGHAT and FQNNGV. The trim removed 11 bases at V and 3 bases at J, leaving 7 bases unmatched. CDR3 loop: CAVSRDSYNEQFF. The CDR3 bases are TGTGCCGTCAGCCGGGACAGCTACAATGAGCAGTTCTTC.

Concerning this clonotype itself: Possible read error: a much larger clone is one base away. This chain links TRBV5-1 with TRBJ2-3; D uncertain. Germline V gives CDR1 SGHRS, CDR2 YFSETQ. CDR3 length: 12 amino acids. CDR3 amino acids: CASSFERDTQCF. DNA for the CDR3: TGCGCCAGCAGCTTTGAAAGGGATACGCAGTGTTTT. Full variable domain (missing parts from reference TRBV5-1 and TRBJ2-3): KAGVTQTPRYLIKTRGQQVTLSCSPISGHRSVSWYQQTPGQGLQFLFEYFSETQRNKGNFPGRFSGRQFSNSRSEMNVSTLELGDSALYLCASSFERDTQCFGPGTRLTVL.

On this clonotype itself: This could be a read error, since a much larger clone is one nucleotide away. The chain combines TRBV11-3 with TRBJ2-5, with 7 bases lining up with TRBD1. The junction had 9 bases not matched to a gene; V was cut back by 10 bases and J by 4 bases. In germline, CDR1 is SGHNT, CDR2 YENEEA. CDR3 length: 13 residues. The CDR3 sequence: CANSRDSAETQYF. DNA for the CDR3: TGTGCCAACAGTCGGGACAGCGCAGAGACCCAGTACTTC. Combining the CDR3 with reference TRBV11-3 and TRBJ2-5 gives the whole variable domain EAGVVQSPRYKIIEKKQPVAFWCNPISGHNTLYWYLQNLGQGPELLIRYENEEAVDDSQLPKDRFSAERLKGVDSTLKIQPAELGDSAVYLCANSRDSAETQYFGPGTRLLVL.

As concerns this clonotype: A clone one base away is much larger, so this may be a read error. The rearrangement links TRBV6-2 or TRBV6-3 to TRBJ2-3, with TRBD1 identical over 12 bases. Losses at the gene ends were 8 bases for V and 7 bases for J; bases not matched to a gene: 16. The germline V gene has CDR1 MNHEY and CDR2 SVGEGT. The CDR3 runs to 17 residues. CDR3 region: CASGALPGQGARNTQYF. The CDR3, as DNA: TGTGCCAGCGGAGCCTTGCCGGGACAGGGGGCGCGAAATACGCAGTATTTT.

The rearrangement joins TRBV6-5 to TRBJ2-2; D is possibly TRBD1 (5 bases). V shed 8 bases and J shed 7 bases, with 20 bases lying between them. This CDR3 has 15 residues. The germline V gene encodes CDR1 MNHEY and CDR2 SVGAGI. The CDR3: CASSRARALIGELFF. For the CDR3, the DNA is TGTGCCAGCTCACGGGCCAGGGCCCTGATCGGGGAGCTGTTTTTT.

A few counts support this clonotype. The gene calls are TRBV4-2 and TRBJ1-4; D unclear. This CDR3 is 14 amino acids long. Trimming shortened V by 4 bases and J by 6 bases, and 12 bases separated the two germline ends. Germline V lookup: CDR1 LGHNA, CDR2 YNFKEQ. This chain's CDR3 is CASSRGGTDEKLFF. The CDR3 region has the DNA TGTGCCAGCAGCCGAGGAGGTACTGATGAAAAACTGTTTTTT.

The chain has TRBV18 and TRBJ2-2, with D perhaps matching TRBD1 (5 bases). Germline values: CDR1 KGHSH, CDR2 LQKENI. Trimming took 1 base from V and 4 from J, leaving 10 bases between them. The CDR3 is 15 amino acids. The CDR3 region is CASSPRSGRTGELFF. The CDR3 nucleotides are TGTGCCAGCTCACCACGATCAGGGCGCACCGGGGAGCTGTTTTTT.

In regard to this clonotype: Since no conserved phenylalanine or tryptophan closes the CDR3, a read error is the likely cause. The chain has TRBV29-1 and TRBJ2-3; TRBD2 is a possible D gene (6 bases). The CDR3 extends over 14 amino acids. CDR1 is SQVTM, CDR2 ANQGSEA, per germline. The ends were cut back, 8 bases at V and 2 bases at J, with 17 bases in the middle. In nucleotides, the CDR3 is TGCAGCTTCCATGGACTACGAAACACAGATACGCAGTATTCT. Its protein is CSFHGLRNTDTQYS.

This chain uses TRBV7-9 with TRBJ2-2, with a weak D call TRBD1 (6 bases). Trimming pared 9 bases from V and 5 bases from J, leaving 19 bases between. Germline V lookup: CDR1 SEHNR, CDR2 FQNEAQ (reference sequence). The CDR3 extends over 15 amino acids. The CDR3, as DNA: TGTGCCAGTAGCCCCAGTACCCAGGGGACCGGGGAGCTGTTTTTT. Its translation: CASSPSTQGTGELFF.

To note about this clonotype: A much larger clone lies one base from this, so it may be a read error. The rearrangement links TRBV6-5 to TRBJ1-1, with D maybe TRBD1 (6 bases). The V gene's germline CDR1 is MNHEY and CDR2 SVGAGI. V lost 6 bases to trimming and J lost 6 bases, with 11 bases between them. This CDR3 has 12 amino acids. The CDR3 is CASSMTGPEAFF. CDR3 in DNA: TGTGCCAGCAGCATGACAGGACCTGAAGCTTTCTTT.

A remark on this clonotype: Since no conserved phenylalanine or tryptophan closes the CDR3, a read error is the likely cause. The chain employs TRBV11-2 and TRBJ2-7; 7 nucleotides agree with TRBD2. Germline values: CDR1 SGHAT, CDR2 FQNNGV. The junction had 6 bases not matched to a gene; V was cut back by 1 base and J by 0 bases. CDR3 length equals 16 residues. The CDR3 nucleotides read TGTGCCAGCAGCTTAGCGCCGGGACTACGCTCCTACGAGCAGTACTCC. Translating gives CASSLAPGLRSYEQYS.

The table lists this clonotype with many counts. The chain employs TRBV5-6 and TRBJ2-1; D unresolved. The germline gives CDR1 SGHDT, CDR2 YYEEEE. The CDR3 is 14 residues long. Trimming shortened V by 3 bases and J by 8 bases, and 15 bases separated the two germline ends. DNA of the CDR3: TGTGCCAGCAGCTGGGCAGGATTCTCCTATGAGCAGTTCTTC. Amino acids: CASSWAGFSYEQFF.

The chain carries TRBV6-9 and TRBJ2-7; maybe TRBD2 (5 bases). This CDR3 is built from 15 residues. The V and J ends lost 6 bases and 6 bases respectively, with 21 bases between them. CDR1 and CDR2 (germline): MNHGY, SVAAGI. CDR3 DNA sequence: TGTGCCAGCAGGAATGAGGGTAAGAAGAGGTGCGAGCAGTACTTC. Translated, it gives CASRNEGKKRCEQYF.

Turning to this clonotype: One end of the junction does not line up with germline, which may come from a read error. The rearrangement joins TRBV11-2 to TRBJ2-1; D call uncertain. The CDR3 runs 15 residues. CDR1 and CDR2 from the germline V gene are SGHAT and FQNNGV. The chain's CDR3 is CARSLADPIYNEQFF. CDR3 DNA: TGTGCCAGAAGCTTGGCGGACCCAATCTACAATGAGCAGTTCTTC.

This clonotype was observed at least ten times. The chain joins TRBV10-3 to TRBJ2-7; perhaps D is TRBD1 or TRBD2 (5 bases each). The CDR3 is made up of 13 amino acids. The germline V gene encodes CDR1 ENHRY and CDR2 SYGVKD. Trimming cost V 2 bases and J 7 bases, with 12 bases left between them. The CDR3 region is CAISEKGAGEQYV. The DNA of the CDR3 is TGTGCCATCAGTGAGAAAGGGGCGGGTGAGCAGTACGTC.

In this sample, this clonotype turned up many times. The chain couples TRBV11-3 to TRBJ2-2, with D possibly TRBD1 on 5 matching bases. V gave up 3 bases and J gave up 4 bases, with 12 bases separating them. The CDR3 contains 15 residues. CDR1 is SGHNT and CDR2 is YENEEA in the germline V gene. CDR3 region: CASSFSSGFTGELFF. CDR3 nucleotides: TGTGCCAGCAGCTTTAGCTCAGGGTTCACCGGGGAGCTGTTTTTT. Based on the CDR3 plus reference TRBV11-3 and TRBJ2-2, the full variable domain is EAGVVQSPRYKIIEKKQPVAFWCNPISGHNTLYWYLQNLGQGPELLIRYENEEAVDDSQLPKDRFSAERLKGVDSTLKIQPAELGDSAVYLCASSFSSGFTGELFFGEGSRLTVL.